This TCR beta chain was profiled in a study of T cells after yellow fever vaccination. Per the germline V gene, CDR1 is SEHNR and CDR2 is FQNEAQ (reference sequence). V gave up 1 base and J gave up 7 bases, with 13 bases separating them. The length of the CDR3 is 14 residues. For TCR, cDNA came from 5'RACE template switching, which added a universal primer site and UMIs. MiXCR, run by TCRdb on the 5' RACE reads, gives a single entry per CDR3 protein. The data show roughly 74,000 distinct CDR3 sequences, approximately 7% seen once. Many counts were recorded for this clonotype. V is TRBV7-9 and J is TRBJ1-2, with D perhaps TRBD1 (6 bases). The sequences come from CD8+ T cells sorted from PBMCs, collected about 5 days after the first yellow fever vaccination. This TCR was sampled from a man younger than 30 who received the YFV17D yellow fever vaccine. The CDR3 is CASSLDRVRSGYTF. CDR3 in DNA: TGTGCCAGCAGCTTAGACAGGGTTCGGAGTGGCTACACCTTC.